One and the same sample provided the 23 T cell receptor beta chains below, sequenced in a study of early T cells in non-severe SARS-CoV-2 infection. TCRdb itself ran the 5' RACE reads through MiXCR, one entry per CDR3 protein. The data hold about 28,000 distinct CDR3 sequences, with roughly 4.6% observed a single time. The starting material was whole blood, obtained at baseline. The origin of the receptors is an adult who was a healthcare worker with PCR-confirmed SARS-CoV-2 infection or an uninfected control (not recorded which).

This sequence joins TRBV7-8 and TRBJ2-3, with TRBD2 matching over 7 bases. Per germline, CDR1 SGHVS and CDR2 FQNEAQ. The CDR3 has 15 residues. V lost 5 bases and J lost 3; bases outside the gene matches: 8. CDR3 DNA sequence: TGTGCCAGCAGCCTACGCGGCGGGGGAACAGATACGCAGTATTTT. The encoded protein is CASSLRGGGTDTQYF.

This clonotype was observed once. The rearrangement links TRBV12-3 or TRBV12-4 to TRBJ2-1; 8 nucleotides align to TRBD1. The V and J ends lost 5 bases and 8 bases, in that order; junction bases with no gene match: 2. CDR3 length: 12 amino acids. CDR3 in amino acids: CASSTQGDEQFF. The CDR3, as DNA: TGTGCCAGCAGTACACAGGGGGATGAGCAGTTCTTC.

This clonotype was counted many times. This chain connects TRBV11-2 to TRBJ2-1, with D possibly matching TRBD1 (5 bases). This CDR3 is built from 13 residues. V was shortened by 9 bases and J by 5 bases, with 14 bases between the two germline ends. Looked up from germline, CDR1 is SGHAT and CDR2 is FQNNGV. CDR3: CASIEQENNEQFF. CDR3 nucleotide sequence: TGTGCCAGTATTGAACAGGAAAACAATGAGCAGTTCTTC.

The chain has TRBV25-1 and TRBJ2-7, with 7 bases lining up with TRBD2. Germline CDR1 is MGHDK and CDR2 is SYGVNS. This CDR3 comprises 14 residues. With 8 bases clipped from V and 1 base from J, the junction kept 8 bases outside the gene matches. The chain's CDR3 is CASGLGGDSYEQYF. CDR3 DNA sequence: TGTGCCAGCGGCCTGGGGGGGGATTCCTACGAGCAGTACTTC.

This clonotype has a count of ten or more. V is TRBV13 and J is TRBJ2-7, with TRBD1 identical over 8 bases. V gave up 1 base and J gave up 6 bases; unmatched junction bases: 2. The CDR3 extends over 13 amino acids. From germline, CDR1 is PRHDT and CDR2 FYEKMQ (reference sequence). The CDR3 here is CASSLARGREQYF. CDR3 coding DNA: TGTGCCAGCAGCTTAGCCAGGGGGCGCGAGCAGTACTTC.

The gene calls are TRBV7-2 and TRBJ2-3, with a tentative D call TRBD1 (5 bases). The CDR3 totals 14 residues. Germline assignment: CDR1 SGHTA and CDR2 FQGNSA. Trimming left V 2 bases short and J 4 bases short, with 10 bases between. CDR3 in DNA: TGTGCCAGCAGCTTAAACAGGCCCGCAGATACGCAGTATTTT. Translated, it gives CASSLNRPADTQYF.

This clonotype was seen ten or more times. The chain employs TRBV18 and TRBJ1-2; D unresolved. The CDR3 is 15 residues long. The V end lost 0 bases, the J end lost 2 bases, and 10 bases lay between the germline ends. Germline CDR1 is KGHSH and CDR2 is LQKENI. The CDR3 sequence is CASSPPFGFNYGYTF. The CDR3 nucleotides read TGTGCCAGCTCACCACCGTTTGGCTTCAACTATGGCTACACCTTC.

This chain joins TRBV5-1 and TRBJ1-6; TRBD1 aligns across 9 bases. The CDR3 is 19 amino acids. The V segment lost 0 bases and the J segment 7 bases; nucleotides outside the gene matches: 14. From germline, CDR1 is SGHRS and CDR2 YFSETQ. The DNA of the CDR3 is TGCGCCAGCAGCTTGGAATTGGGGACAGGGTTTTTGGCAAATTCACCCCTCCACTTT. Residues: CASSLELGTGFLANSPLHF.

Many counts were recorded for this clonotype. The V and J genes are TRBV7-9 and TRBJ2-1, with D tentatively TRBD2 (6 bases). The CDR3 is 15 amino acids. In germline, CDR1 is SEHNR, CDR2 FQNEAQ (reference sequence). V was cut by 5 bases and J by 0 bases, with 11 bases left in between. The CDR3 spells CASSGGRSSYNEQFF. The CDR3 nucleotides are TGTGCCAGCAGCGGGGGGAGGAGCTCCTACAATGAGCAGTTCTTC. Combining the CDR3 with reference TRBV7-9 and TRBJ2-1 gives the whole variable domain DTGVSQNPRHKITKRGQNVTFRCDPISEHNRLYWYRQTLGQGPEFLTYFQNEAQLEKSRLLSDRFSAERPKGSFSTLEIQRTEQGDSAMYLCASSGGRSSYNEQFFGPGTRLTVL.

This clonotype was observed many times. The chain has TRBV9 and TRBJ1-2; 7 bases align to TRBD1. The germline gives CDR1 SGDLS, CDR2 YYNGEE. J gave up 5 bases and V 0 bases, and 10 bases lay outside the gene matches. CDR3 length: 16 amino acids. The CDR3 sequence is CASSVAAGQESYGYTF. CDR3 sequence (DNA): TGTGCCAGCAGCGTAGCCGCTGGACAGGAGTCATATGGCTACACCTTC.

There are many counts of this clonotype. The rearrangement joins TRBV7-9 to TRBJ2-3; 10 bases agree with TRBD2. This CDR3 is built from 15 residues. The germline gives CDR1 SEHNR, CDR2 FQNEAQ (reference sequence). The J segment lost 3 bases and the V segment lost 5 bases, leaving 5 bases of the junction unmatched. The CDR3 coding sequence is TGTGCCAGCAGCCCTAGCGGGAGTGGTACAGATACGCAGTATTTT. It encodes CASSPSGSGTDTQYF.

This clonotype was seen repeatedly, ten times or more. The CDR3, as DNA: TGTGCCAGCAGTGACGGGGGAGTCACAGATACGCAGTATTTT. Its protein product is CASSDGGVTDTQYF. V is TRBV2 and J is TRBJ2-3; the D gene is possibly TRBD2 (6 bases). Germline V gene data show CDR1 as SNHLY and CDR2 as FYNNEI. V was cut by 3 bases and J by 2 bases, with 9 bases left in between. This CDR3 spans 14 amino acids. Full variable domain (rest looked up from reference TRBV2 and TRBJ2-3): EPEVTQTPSHQVTQMGQEVILRCVPISNHLYFYWYRQILGQKVEFLVSFYNNEISEKSEIFDDQFSVERPDGSNFTLKIRSTKLEDSAMYFCASSDGGVTDTQYFGPGTRLTVL.

The table lists this clonotype with many counts. The V call is TRBV7-8, the J call TRBJ2-3; D gene unclear. Germline V CDR1 and CDR2: SGHVS, FQNEAQ. V dropped 0 bases and J dropped 6 bases, with 4 bases sitting between them. The CDR3 loop spans 12 amino acids. The CDR3, as DNA: TGTGCCAGCAGCTTAGCGGTGGATACGCAGTATTTT. Residues: CASSLAVDTQYF. The variable domain in full, completed from reference TRBV7-8 and TRBJ2-3, reads GAGVSQSPRYKVAKRGQDVALRCDPISGHVSLFWYQQALGQGPEFLTYFQNEAQLDKSGLPSDRFFAERPEGSVSTLKIQRTQQEDSAVYLCASSLAVDTQYFGPGTRLTVL.

This clonotype was seen many times. The gene calls are TRBV10-3 and TRBJ2-5, with D possibly being TRBD1 (6 bases). This CDR3 comprises 15 residues. Trimming left V 6 bases short and J 1 base short, with 15 bases between. Germline assignment: CDR1 ENHRY and CDR2 SYGVKD. As DNA, the CDR3 is TGTGCCATCAGAGACTCTACAGGGATCCAAGAGACCCAGTACTTC. Protein sequence: CAIRDSTGIQETQYF.

This clonotype was seen repeatedly, ten times or more. This sequence joins TRBV6-6 and TRBJ2-3, with 10 bases matching TRBD2. J was trimmed by 4 bases and V by 0 bases; bases with no gene match: 10. Per the germline V gene, CDR1 is MNHNY and CDR2 is SVGAGI (reference sequence). This CDR3 has 18 amino acids. CDR3 protein: CASSYSSGGAVSPDTQYF. The CDR3 region has the DNA TGTGCCAGCAGTTACTCGAGCGGGGGGGCCGTAAGCCCAGATACGCAGTATTTT.

On this clonotype: A much larger clone sits a single nucleotide away, making a read error possible. The chain is built from TRBV7-9 and TRBJ2-1; possible D gene TRBD1, 6 bases. Germline values: CDR1 SEHNR, CDR2 FQNEAQ (reference sequence). This CDR3 is built from 14 residues. The DNA for the CDR3 is TGTGCCAACAGCTCACGGGACATGTTTTATGAGCAGTTCTTC. Translated, it gives CANSSRDMFYEQFF. The full variable domain, its missing parts supplied by reference TRBV7-9 and TRBJ2-1, is DTGVSQNPRHKITKRGQNVTFRCDPISEHNRLYWYRQTLGQGPEFLTYFQNEAQLEKSRLLSDRFSAERPKGSFSTLEIQRTEQGDSAMYLCANSSRDMFYEQFFGPGTRLTVL.

This clonotype showed up many times. This chain joins TRBV7-6 and TRBJ2-1; D is unresolved. The germline gives CDR1 SGHVS, CDR2 FNYEAQ. CDR3 length equals 15 residues. The V end lost 1 base, the J end lost 8 bases, and 15 bases lay between the germline ends. The CDR3 loop reads CASSLEEVGYDEQFF. CDR3 bases: TGTGCCAGCAGCTTAGAAGAAGTGGGATACGATGAGCAGTTCTTC.

This clonotype was seen at least ten times. The gene calls are TRBV12-3 or TRBV12-4 and TRBJ2-3; the match to TRBD2 covers 11 bases. The CDR3 runs to 16 residues. Trimming took 6 bases from V and 3 from J; bases not matched to a gene: 8. The CDR3: CASSDFASGRTDTQYF. The CDR3 DNA reads as TGTGCCAGCAGCGACTTCGCTAGCGGGAGGACAGATACGCAGTATTTT.

This clonotype showed up many times. This sequence joins TRBV27 and TRBJ2-1; 8 nucleotides match TRBD2. The trim removed 10 bases at V and 6 bases at J, leaving 11 bases unmatched. CDR3 length: 14 residues. Germline loops: CDR1 MNHEY, CDR2 SMNVEV (reference sequence). Written as DNA, the CDR3 is TGTGCCACCGCCGGTCCGGGAGGGCGCAATGAGCAGTTCTTC. Its protein is CATAGPGGRNEQFF.

This clonotype was recorded at least ten times. The V gene is TRBV11-3, the J gene TRBJ2-3; TRBD1 aligns across 8 bases. The CDR3 is 16 amino acids. Germline lookup yields CDR1 SGHNT and CDR2 YENEEA. Germline trimming cut 0 bases from V and 3 bases from J; bases unmatched to any gene: 5. The CDR3 DNA is TGTGCCAGCAGCTTAGAGCCAGGGGGCTGGACAGATACGCAGTATTTT. This sequence encodes CASSLEPGGWTDTQYF. Together with reference TRBV11-3 and TRBJ2-3, the CDR3 gives the full variable domain: EAGVVQSPRYKIIEKKQPVAFWCNPISGHNTLYWYLQNLGQGPELLIRYENEEAVDDSQLPKDRFSAERLKGVDSTLKIQPAELGDSAVYLCASSLEPGGWTDTQYFGPGTRLTVL.

This chain connects TRBV11-2 to TRBJ2-4, with TRBD1 matching over 10 bases. Per the germline V gene, CDR1 is SGHAT and CDR2 is FQNNGV. V trimming: 5 bases; J trimming: 4 bases; junction bases outside the gene matches: 8. The CDR3 sequence is 16 residues long. In DNA form, the CDR3 reads TGTGCCAGCAGCACCCAGGGACAGGGGCGGAAAAACATTCAGTACTTC. Its translation: CASSTQGQGRKNIQYF.

The rearrangement links TRBV6-2 or TRBV6-3 to TRBJ1-5, with D possibly matching TRBD1 (6 bases). Between the trimmed V and J ends, which lost 0 bases and 2 bases, there was a span of 11 bases. Germline CDR1 and CDR2: MNHEY and SVGEGT. The CDR3 runs to 16 residues. The CDR3, as DNA: TGTGCCAGCAGTTACTCGAAGGGGGTCGGCAATCAGCCCCAGCATTTT. The encoded protein is CASSYSKGVGNQPQHF.

The table lists this clonotype with many counts. The chain recombines TRBV29-1 with TRBJ2-3, with 10 bases fitting TRBD2. The V and J ends lost 7 bases and 5 bases, in that order; junction bases with no gene match: 9. Germline V gene data show CDR1 as SQVTM and CDR2 as ANQGSEA. This CDR3 comprises 14 residues. The CDR3 nucleotides read TGCAGCGCTAGCGGGAGTAGGGGGCAAGATACGCAGTATTTT. As protein: CSASGSRGQDTQYF.